This T cell receptor beta chain was obtained from a study of graft-versus-host responses after intestinal transplantation. Study-wide context: Anti-thymocyte globulin induction was given to all recipients, followed by tacrolimus and steroids for approximately three years. Study findings and constraints: Where graft-donor T cell macrochimerism was present, patients had high graft-versus-host to host-versus-graft clonal ratios in allografts. Recipient marrow held GvH clones, some first seen in ileum or blood. Peak circulating GvH clone levels tracked with early post-transplant HvG declines.

Details on this clone: Its antigen is not known. One junction end disagrees with the germline gene, perhaps due to a read error.

The CDR3 loop spans 15 amino acids. The germline V gene has CDR1 SEHNR and CDR2 FQNEAQ (reference sequence). Sequencing was performed with immunoSEQ multiplex PCR; in TCRdb, only in-frame clones are kept and a portion is missing. The table records 80,000 to 100,000 clones, roughly 91% of them present only once. The chain is built from TRBV7-9 and TRBJ1-4, with TRBD1 matching 8 bases. The receptor comes from a human donor who was the organ donor for an intestinal transplant. This specimen consisted of unstimulated CD4+ T cells sorted from spleen or lymph node cells, obtained before transplant. CDR3 bases: TGTGCCAGCAGCTTAGATTGGACAGGGAATGGAAAACTGTTTTTT. This translates into CASSLDWTGNGKLFF.